A single sample gave rise to the 8 T cell receptor beta chains below, sequenced in a study of radiotherapy plus CTLA-4 blockade in lung cancer. The table came from immunoSEQ multiplex PCR; TCRdb's copy has only in-frame clones and leaves some out. The sample consists of 70,000 to 90,000 clones, more than 75% of them appearing once. The sequencing here drew on peripheral blood, taken from a patient treated with radiotherapy plus ipilimumab. These receptors all come from a human donor with non-small cell lung cancer who had stable disease on radiotherapy plus ipilimumab.

This chain links TRBV27 with TRBJ1-1; TRBD1 aligns across 8 bases. Germline V gives CDR1 MNHEY, CDR2 SMNVEV (reference sequence). V lost 0 bases, J lost 4 bases, and 7 bases stayed unmatched. The CDR3 sequence is 16 residues long. The CDR3 reads CASSLSLRQGTTEAFF. CDR3 coding DNA: TGTGCCAGCAGTTTATCGCTCCGACAGGGGACCACTGAAGCTTTCTTT.

The sample holds a few counts of this clone. This chain joins TRBV7-2 and TRBJ2-1; D gene ambiguous. Between the trimmed V and J ends, which lost 3 bases and 5 bases, there was a span of 2 bases. Germline values: CDR1 SGHTA, CDR2 FQGNSA. This CDR3 comprises 11 residues. The DNA for the CDR3 is TGTGCCAGCAGCTTCCACAATGAGCAGTTCTTC. Amino acids: CASSFHNEQFF.

The chain uses TRBV4-2 and TRBJ2-5; D is possibly TRBD1 (5 bases). The V end was cut by 0 bases, the J end by 4 bases, with 12 bases between. CDR3 length: 15 amino acids. Germline V gene sequence: CDR1 LGHNA, CDR2 YNFKEQ. The CDR3: CASSQDRTTLETQYF. CDR3 nucleotides: TGTGCCAGCAGCCAAGATAGGACAACACTAGAGACCCAGTACTTC.

The chain joins TRBV11-2 to TRBJ1-5, with no clear D. V was shortened by 5 bases and J by 4 bases, with 9 bases between the two germline ends. This CDR3 region has 13 residues. Germline assignment: CDR1 SGHAT and CDR2 FQNNGV. The CDR3 DNA reads as TGTGCCAGCAGCCCCGGACTTAATCAGCCCCAGCATTTT. Amino acids: CASSPGLNQPQHF.

CDR3 bases: TGTGCCACCAGCGGAGGGACTAGCGTATCCTACAATGAGCAGTTCTTC. Translation: CATSGGTSVSYNEQFF. The chain is built from TRBV15 and TRBJ2-1, with 10 bases fitting TRBD2. Germline values: CDR1 LNHNV, CDR2 YYDKDF (reference sequence). V lost 5 bases to trimming and J lost 1 base; unmatched junction nucleotides: 5. The CDR3 length is 16 residues.

The V gene is TRBV28, the J gene TRBJ1-1; 7 bases align to TRBD1. V was pared by 3 bases and J by 1 base, with 5 bases of the junction left unmatched. The CDR3 is made up of 15 amino acids. The germline V gene has CDR1 MDHEN and CDR2 SYDVKM. This chain's CDR3 is CASSFAQGENTEAFF. The CDR3 nucleotides read TGTGCCAGCAGTTTTGCGCAGGGGGAGAACACTGAAGCTTTCTTT.

The chain combines TRBV11-1 with TRBJ2-3, with TRBD1 matching 8 bases. Germline assignment: CDR1 SGHAT and CDR2 FQDESV (reference sequence). This CDR3 spans 15 amino acids. The V gene end was trimmed by 6 bases and the J gene end by 6 bases; junction bases not matched to a gene: 11. CDR3 nucleotide sequence: TGTGCCAGCAGACCCACAGGGGGGAAAAGGGATACGCAGTATTTT. Translation gives CASRPTGGKRDTQYF.

The chain carries TRBV7-8 and TRBJ2-1, with no clear D. The germline V gene has CDR1 SGHVS and CDR2 FQNEAQ. The V end lost 1 base, the J end lost 7 bases, and 11 bases lay between the germline ends. The CDR3 contains 14 residues. The CDR3 is CASSLDFSRNEQFF. The CDR3 DNA sequence: TGTGCCAGCAGCTTAGACTTCTCTAGAAATGAGCAGTTCTTC.